This T cell receptor beta chain came from a study of long-term antiretroviral therapy in people with HIV. Regarding the study as a whole: Control repertoires displayed wider CDR3 length ranges than the HIV repertoires.

Notes on this clone: As yet, its antigen is unknown.

This was the immunoSEQ v3.0 assay at survey level. Clones were read by immunoSEQ multiplex PCR, and TCRdb kept only the in-frame ones, dropping some. The sample lists about 21,000 clones; 65% to 85% were seen once. This clonotype originated in a young man with HIV. Source: unsorted PBMCs, taken 0.9 years after starting antiretroviral therapy.

CDR3 in DNA: TGTGCCAGCAGCCAACGGACAGCCACAGCCGGCTACACCTTC. Protein sequence: CASSQRTATAGYTF. This sequence joins TRBV2 and TRBJ1-2, with D possibly matching TRBD1 (6 bases). CDR1 is SNHLY and CDR2 is FYNNEI in the germline V gene. The CDR3 has 14 residues. Trimming stripped 6 bases from V and 8 bases from J, with 19 bases between.